The clone carrying this TCR beta chain has a single count. What it binds is unknown. The data were obtained in a study of T cells in pancreatic ductal adenocarcinoma. Study findings and constraints: Comparisons of tumor and blood clonality may show falsely lower tumor diversity.

The CDR3 covers 14 residues. The ends were cut back, 6 bases at V and 2 bases at J, with 13 bases in the middle. Germline CDR1 reads SNHLY; CDR2 reads FYNNEI. The table came from immunoSEQ multiplex PCR; TCRdb's copy has only in-frame clones and leaves some out. This table has 100,000 or so clones, roughly 96% appearing once. The selected patients with pancreatic ductal adenocarcinoma had surgery but no neoadjuvant therapy. This receptor was taken from a human donor with pancreatic ductal adenocarcinoma. The sequenced sample was PBMCs. The chain couples TRBV2 to TRBJ2-5, with D tentatively TRBD1 (7 bases). CDR3 nucleotides: TGTGCCAGCAGCCCGCAGGGGGGTCAAGAGACCCAGTACTTC. Encoded protein: CASSPQGGQETQYF.